This T cell receptor (beta chain) was recovered during a study of cytomegalovirus exposure and HLA in healthy donors. Produced via immunoSEQ multiplex PCR; TCRdb's table is partial and in-frame only. The sample holds roughly 130,000 clones, 84% seen once. Study-wide results and caveats: Confirmation was obtained in vitro that a few CMV-associated chains are specific for CMV antigens. TCR beta chains numbering some 160 were designated cytomegalovirus-associated. There were some public TCRs occurring in many donors, but most TCR sequences were rare.

CDR1 is MNHNY and CDR2 is SVGAGI in the germline V gene (reference sequence). V shed 5 bases and J 6 bases; nucleotides not matched to a gene: 6. The CDR3 runs to 15 residues. As concerns this clone: Antigen unknown.

The sequence was collected from a woman aged 25 to 45 in good health and CMV-seronegative. The chain couples TRBV6-6 to TRBJ2-1, with TRBD2 matching 11 bases. The sample comprised PBMCs. The CDR3 DNA sequence: TGTGCCAGCAGTGCAGGACTAGCGGGTTTCAATGAGCAGTTCTTC. This translates into CASSAGLAGFNEQFF.